Presented here are 5 T cell receptor beta chains from one specimen sequenced in a study of blood T cell repertoires in COVID-19. The method was immunoSEQ multiplex PCR; TCRdb's version includes in-frame clones alone and lacks a portion of them. This table has some 220,000 clones, 88% appearing once. Material for sequencing was PBMCs or T cells enriched from blood (not recorded which). The receptor set was obtained from a woman aged 30 to 39 who had recovered from COVID-19.

The rearrangement links TRBV10-3 to TRBJ1-3, with D perhaps matching TRBD1 (5 bases). Germline V gives CDR1 ENHRY, CDR2 SYGVKD. CDR3 size: 17 residues. V was clipped by 0 bases and J by 3 bases, with 15 bases between them. The CDR3 sequence: CAISESWGLSRGNTIYF. The CDR3 DNA sequence: TGTGCCATCAGTGAGTCGTGGGGCCTCTCTCGTGGAAACACCATATATTTT.

V gene TRBV9 combines with J gene TRBJ2-1, with 7 bases that match TRBD2. CDR1 and CDR2 (germline): SGDLS, YYNGEE. This CDR3 is built from 13 residues. Losses at the gene ends were 3 bases for V and 10 bases for J; bases not matched to a gene: 7. DNA of the CDR3: TGTGCCAGCAGCGCCCGACCGGGACTAGAGCAGTTCTTC. Translating gives CASSARPGLEQFF.

This chain connects TRBV9 to TRBJ1-5, with D maybe TRBD1 (6 bases). Germline CDR1 is SGDLS and CDR2 is YYNGEE. The CDR3 is 14 residues long. V lost 3 bases, J lost 0 bases, and 7 bases lay in between. The CDR3 DNA reads as TGTGCCAGCAGCGGGGACAATAGCAATCAGCCCCAGCATTTT. Translating it yields CASSGDNSNQPQHF. The complete variable domain, with remaining parts taken from reference TRBV9 and TRBJ1-5, reads DSGVTQTPKHLITATGQRVTLRCSPRSGDLSVYWYQQSLDQGLQFLIQYYNGEERAKGNILERFSAQQFPDLHSELNLSSLELGDSALYFCASSGDNSNQPQHFGDGTRLSIL.

The genes are TRBV5-4 and TRBJ2-5; the match to TRBD1 covers 7 bases. Germline CDR1 is SGHNT and CDR2 is YYREEE (reference sequence). The CDR3 consists of 13 residues. Unmatched junction bases numbered 1, after V lost 3 bases and J lost 2 bases. In DNA, the CDR3 is TGTGCCAGCAGCTGGGACAGACAAGAGACCCAGTACTTC. Translation gives CASSWDRQETQYF.

With respect to this clone: Other DNA sequences in this specimen translate into the identical CDR3. The DNA for the CDR3 is TGTGCCAGCAGCCCGGGACTAGCGGTCAATGAGCAGTTCTTC. It translates to CASSPGLAVNEQFF. V is TRBV7-3 and J is TRBJ2-1, with 11 bases aligning to TRBD2. CDR3 length: 14 residues. The germline V gene encodes CDR1 SGHTA and CDR2 FQGTGA. V lost 5 bases to trimming and J lost 6 bases; unmatched junction nucleotides: 3.